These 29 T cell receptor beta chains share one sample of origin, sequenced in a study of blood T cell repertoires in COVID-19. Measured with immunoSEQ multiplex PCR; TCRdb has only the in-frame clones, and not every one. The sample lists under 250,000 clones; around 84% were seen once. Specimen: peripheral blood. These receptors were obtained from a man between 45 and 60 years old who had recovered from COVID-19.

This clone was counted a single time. CDR3 residues: CASSFGRAYNEQFF. The CDR3 bases are TGTGCCAGCAGTTTCGGGAGGGCCTACAATGAGCAGTTCTTC. J is TRBJ2-1 and V is TRBV27, with 8 positions matching TRBD2. Germline CDR1 and CDR2: MNHEY and SMNVEV (reference sequence). The V gene end was trimmed by 3 bases and the J gene end by 2 bases; junction bases not matched to a gene: 0. The CDR3 spans 14 residues.

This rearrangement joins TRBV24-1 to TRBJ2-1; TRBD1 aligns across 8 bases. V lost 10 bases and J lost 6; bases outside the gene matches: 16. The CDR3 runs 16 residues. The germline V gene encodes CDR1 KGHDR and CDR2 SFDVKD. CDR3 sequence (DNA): TGTGCCACTGGGCCAGGGGGCAGGAATCAAATCAATGAGCAGTTCTTC. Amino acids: CATGPGGRNQINEQFF.

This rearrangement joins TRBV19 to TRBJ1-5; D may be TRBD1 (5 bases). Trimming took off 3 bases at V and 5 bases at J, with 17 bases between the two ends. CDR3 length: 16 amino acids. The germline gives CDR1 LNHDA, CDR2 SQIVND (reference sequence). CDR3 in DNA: TGTGCCAGTAGTATGGGGCCAAAGACGGATCATCAGCCCCAGCATTTT. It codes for CASSMGPKTDHQPQHF.

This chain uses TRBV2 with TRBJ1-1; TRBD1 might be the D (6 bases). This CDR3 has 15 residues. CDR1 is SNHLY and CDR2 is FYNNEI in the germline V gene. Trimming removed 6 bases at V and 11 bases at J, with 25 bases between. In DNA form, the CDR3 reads TGTGCCAGCAGAGCAGCGACAGGAGCGAGTGTGATGGCTTTCTTT. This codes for CASRAATGASVMAFF.

CDR3 amino acids: CASSSNRGGLYEQYF. The CDR3 nucleotides read TGTGCCAGCAGCTCTAACAGGGGTGGGCTCTACGAGCAGTACTTC. This sequence joins TRBV7-9 and TRBJ2-7; the match to TRBD1 covers 7 bases. Losses at the gene ends were 4 bases for V and 3 bases for J; bases not matched to a gene: 9. CDR1 is SEHNR and CDR2 is FQNEAQ in the germline V gene (reference sequence). The CDR3 sequence is 15 residues long.

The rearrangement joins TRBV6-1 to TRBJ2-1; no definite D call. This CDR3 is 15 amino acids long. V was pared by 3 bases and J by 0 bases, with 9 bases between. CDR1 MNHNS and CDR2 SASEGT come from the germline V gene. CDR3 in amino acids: CASSEAASSYNEQFF. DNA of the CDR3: TGTGCCAGCAGTGAGGCGGCCTCCTCCTACAATGAGCAGTTCTTC.

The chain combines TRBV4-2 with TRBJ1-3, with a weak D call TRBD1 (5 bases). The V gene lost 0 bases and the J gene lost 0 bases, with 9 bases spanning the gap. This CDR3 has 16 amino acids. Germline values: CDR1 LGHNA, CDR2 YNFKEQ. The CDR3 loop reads CASSQDRQNSGNTIYF. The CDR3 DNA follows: TGTGCCAGCAGCCAAGATAGACAGAACTCTGGAAACACCATATATTTT.

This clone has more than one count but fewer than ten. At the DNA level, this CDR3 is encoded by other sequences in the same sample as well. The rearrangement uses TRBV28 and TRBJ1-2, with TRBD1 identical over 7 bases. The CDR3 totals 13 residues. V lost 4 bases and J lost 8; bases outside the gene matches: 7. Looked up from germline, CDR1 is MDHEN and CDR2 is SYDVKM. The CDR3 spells CASSSDRVGGYTF. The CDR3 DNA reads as TGTGCCAGCAGTTCTGACAGGGTCGGCGGCTACACCTTC.

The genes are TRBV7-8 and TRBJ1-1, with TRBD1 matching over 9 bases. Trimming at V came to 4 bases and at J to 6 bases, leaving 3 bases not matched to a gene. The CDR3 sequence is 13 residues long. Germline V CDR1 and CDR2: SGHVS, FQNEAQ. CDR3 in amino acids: CASSSWTGAEAFF. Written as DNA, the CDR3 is TGTGCCAGCAGCTCGTGGACAGGGGCTGAAGCTTTCTTT.

CDR3 nucleotides: TGCAGCGTTGAAGGACTAGCGGGAGTCGATGAGCAGTTCTTC. It encodes CSVEGLAGVDEQFF. This chain joins TRBV29-1 and TRBJ2-1; TRBD2 agrees at 12 bases. J gave up 8 bases and V 1 base, and 3 bases lay outside the gene matches. This CDR3 contains 14 residues. The germline V gene encodes CDR1 SQVTM and CDR2 ANQGSEA.

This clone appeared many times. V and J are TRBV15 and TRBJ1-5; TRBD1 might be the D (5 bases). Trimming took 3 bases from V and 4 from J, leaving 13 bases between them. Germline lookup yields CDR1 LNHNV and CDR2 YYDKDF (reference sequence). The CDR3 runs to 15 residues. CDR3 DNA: TGTGCCACCAGCAGCTCCGGGACTGCGAATCAGCCCCAGCATTTT. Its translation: CATSSSGTANQPQHF. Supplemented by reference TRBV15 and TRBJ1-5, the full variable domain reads DAMVIQNPRYQVTQFGKPVTLSCSQTLNHNVMYWYQQKSSQAPKLLFHYYDKDFNNEADTPDNFQSRRPNTSFCFLDIRSPGLGDTAMYLCATSSSGTANQPQHFGDGTRLSIL.

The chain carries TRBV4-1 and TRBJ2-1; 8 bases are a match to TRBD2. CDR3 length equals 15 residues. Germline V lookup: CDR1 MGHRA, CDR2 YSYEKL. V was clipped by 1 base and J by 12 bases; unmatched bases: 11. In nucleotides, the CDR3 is TGCGCCAGCAGCCAAGGTGATTTAGCGGGGTCGTCGCAGTTCTTC. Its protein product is CASSQGDLAGSSQFF.

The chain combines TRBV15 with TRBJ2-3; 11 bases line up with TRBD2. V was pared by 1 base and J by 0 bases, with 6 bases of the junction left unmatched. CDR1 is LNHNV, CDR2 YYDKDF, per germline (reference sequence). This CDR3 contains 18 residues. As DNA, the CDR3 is TGTGCCACCAGCAGAGGCGGGACTAGCGGACCTAGCACAGATACGCAGTATTTT. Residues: CATSRGGTSGPSTDTQYF.

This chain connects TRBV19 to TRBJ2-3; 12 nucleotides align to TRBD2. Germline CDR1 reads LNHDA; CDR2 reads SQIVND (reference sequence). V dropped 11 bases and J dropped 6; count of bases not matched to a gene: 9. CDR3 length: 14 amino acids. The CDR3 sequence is CASSTSGRADTQYF. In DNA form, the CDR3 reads TGTGCCTCTTCGACTAGCGGGAGAGCGGATACGCAGTATTTT.

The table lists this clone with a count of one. The CDR3 DNA reads TGTGCCAGCAGTGCTGAGGGAGGGGACCGTCAGCCCCAGCATTTT. Its protein product is CASSAEGGDRQPQHF. The J gene is TRBJ1-5, the V gene TRBV2; D perhaps matches TRBD1 (5 bases). Germline CDR1 is SNHLY and CDR2 is FYNNEI. The germline V and J ends were trimmed by 4 bases and 6 bases, with 16 bases remaining between them. The CDR3 is made up of 15 amino acids.

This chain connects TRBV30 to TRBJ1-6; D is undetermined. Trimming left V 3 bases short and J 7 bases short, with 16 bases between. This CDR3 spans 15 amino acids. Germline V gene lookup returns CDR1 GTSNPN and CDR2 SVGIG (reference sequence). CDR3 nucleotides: TGTGCCTGGAGACCTCCCGGGGTTAGGAATTCACCCCTCCACTTT. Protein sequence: CAWRPPGVRNSPLHF.

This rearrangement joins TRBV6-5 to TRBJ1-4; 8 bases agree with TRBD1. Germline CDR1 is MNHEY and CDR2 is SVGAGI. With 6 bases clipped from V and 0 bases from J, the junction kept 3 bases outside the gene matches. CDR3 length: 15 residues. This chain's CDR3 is CASRADRATNEKLFF. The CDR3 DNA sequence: TGTGCCAGCAGGGCGGACAGGGCAACTAATGAAAAACTGTTTTTT.

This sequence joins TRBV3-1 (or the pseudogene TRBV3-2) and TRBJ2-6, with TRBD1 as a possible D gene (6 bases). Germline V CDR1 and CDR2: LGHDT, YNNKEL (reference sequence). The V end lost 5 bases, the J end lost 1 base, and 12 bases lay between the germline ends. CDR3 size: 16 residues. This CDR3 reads CASSLLQGSGANVLTF. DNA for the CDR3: TGTGCCAGCAGCTTACTACAGGGTTCTGGGGCCAACGTCCTGACTTTC.

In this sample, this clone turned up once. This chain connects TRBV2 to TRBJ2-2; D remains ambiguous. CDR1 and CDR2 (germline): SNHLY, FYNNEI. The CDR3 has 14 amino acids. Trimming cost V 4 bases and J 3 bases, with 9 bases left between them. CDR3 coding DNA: TGTGCCAGCAGTGTGCAGTCAGACACCGGGGAGCTGTTTTTT. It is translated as CASSVQSDTGELFF.

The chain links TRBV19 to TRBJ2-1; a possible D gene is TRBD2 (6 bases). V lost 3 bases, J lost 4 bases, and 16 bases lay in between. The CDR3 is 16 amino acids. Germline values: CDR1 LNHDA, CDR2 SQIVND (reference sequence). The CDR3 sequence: CASSISTGAGYNEQFF. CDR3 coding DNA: TGTGCCAGTAGTATCTCTACGGGAGCCGGATACAATGAGCAGTTCTTC.

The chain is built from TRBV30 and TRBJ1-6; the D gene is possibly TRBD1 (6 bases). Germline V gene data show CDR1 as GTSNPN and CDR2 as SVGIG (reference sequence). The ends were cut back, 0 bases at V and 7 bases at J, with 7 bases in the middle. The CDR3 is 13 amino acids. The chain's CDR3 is CAWSVQGNSPLHF. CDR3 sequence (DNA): TGTGCCTGGAGTGTGCAGGGGAATTCACCCCTCCACTTT.

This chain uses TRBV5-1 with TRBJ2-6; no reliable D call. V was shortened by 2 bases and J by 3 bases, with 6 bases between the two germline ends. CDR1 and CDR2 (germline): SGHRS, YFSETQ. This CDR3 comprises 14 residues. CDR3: CASSFTIGANVLTF. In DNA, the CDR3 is TGCGCCAGCAGCTTTACTATTGGGGCCAACGTCCTGACTTTC.

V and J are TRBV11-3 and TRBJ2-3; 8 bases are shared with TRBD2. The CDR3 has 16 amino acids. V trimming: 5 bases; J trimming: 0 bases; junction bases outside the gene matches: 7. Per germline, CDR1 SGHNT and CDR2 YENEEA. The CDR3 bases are TGTGCCAGCAGCCCTCGGGGGGGGACTAGCACAGATACGCAGTATTTT. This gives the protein CASSPRGGTSTDTQYF.

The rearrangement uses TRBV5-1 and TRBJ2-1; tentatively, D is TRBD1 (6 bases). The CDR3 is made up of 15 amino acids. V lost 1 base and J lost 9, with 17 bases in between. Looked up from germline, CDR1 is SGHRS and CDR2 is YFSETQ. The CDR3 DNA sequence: TGCGCCAGCAGCTTGACAGGGACCGGGACAAGTGAGCAGTTCTTC. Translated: CASSLTGTGTSEQFF.

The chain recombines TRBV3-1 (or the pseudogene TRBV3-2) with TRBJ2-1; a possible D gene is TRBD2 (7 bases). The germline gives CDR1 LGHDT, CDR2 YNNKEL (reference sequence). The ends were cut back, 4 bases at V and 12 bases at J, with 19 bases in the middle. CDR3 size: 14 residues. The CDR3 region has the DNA TGTGCCAGCAGCCCGCCAACGGGGGGCCAGGGGCAGTTCTTC. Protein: CASSPPTGGQGQFF.

CDR3 region: CASSLRNPTSGRALAGELFF. CDR3 bases: TGTGCCAGCAGTTTAAGGAACCCGACTAGCGGGAGGGCCCTGGCCGGGGAGCTGTTTTTT. The chain carries TRBV28 and TRBJ2-2; 14 nucleotides agree with TRBD2. The germline gives CDR1 MDHEN, CDR2 SYDVKM. The CDR3 is 20 amino acids. J lost 6 bases, V lost 2 bases, and 14 bases had no gene match. The full variable domain, with the rest looked up from reference TRBV28 and TRBJ2-2, is DVKVTQSSRYLVKRTGEKVFLECVQDMDHENMFWYRQDPGLGLRLIYFSYDVKMKEKGDIPEGYSVSREKKERFSLILESASTNQTSMYLCASSLRNPTSGRALAGELFFGEGSRLTVL.

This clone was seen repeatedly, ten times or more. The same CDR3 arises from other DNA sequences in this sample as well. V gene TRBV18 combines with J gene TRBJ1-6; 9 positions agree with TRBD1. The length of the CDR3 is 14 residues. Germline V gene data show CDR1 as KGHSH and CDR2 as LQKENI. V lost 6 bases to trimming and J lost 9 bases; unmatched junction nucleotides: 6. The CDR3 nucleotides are TGTGCCAGCTCGCGGGACAGGGAAGGTTCACCCCTCCACTTT. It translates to CASSRDREGSPLHF.

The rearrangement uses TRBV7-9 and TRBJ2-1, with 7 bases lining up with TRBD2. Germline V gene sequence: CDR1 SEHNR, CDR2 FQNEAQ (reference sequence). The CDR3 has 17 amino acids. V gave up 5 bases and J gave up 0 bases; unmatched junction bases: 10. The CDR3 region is CASSPPLAGSSYNEQFF. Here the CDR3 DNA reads TGTGCCAGCAGCCCCCCCTTAGCGGGTAGCTCCTACAATGAGCAGTTCTTC.

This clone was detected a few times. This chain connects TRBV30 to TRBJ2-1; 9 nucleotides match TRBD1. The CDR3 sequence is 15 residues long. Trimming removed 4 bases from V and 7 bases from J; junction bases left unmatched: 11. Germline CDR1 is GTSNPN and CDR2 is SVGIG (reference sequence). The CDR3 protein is CAWISRDREWNEQFF. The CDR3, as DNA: TGTGCCTGGATCTCCCGGGACAGGGAGTGGAATGAGCAGTTCTTC.